This T cell receptor (beta chain) was retrieved from a study of T cell changes during pregnancy in multiple sclerosis. V dropped 2 bases and J dropped 4; count of bases not matched to a gene: 8. CDR1 and CDR2 (germline): MDHEN, SYDVKM. This CDR3 comprises 16 residues. Profiled with immunoSEQ multiplex PCR; TCRdb holds only in-frame clones, not every one. The table records tens of thousands of clones, around 96% of them present only once. The TCR originated in a female donor with multiple sclerosis, enrolled in a pregnancy study. The specimen comprised CD8+ T cells from peripheral blood mononuclear cells, sampled after pregnancy. The chain carries TRBV28 and TRBJ2-1; 7 bases agree with TRBD1. The CDR3: CASSLRQGRIYNEQFF. The CDR3 DNA is TGTGCCAGCAGTTTACGACAGGGTCGGATTTACAATGAGCAGTTCTTC. Together with reference TRBV28 and TRBJ2-1, the CDR3 gives the full variable domain: DVKVTQSSRYLVKRTGEKVFLECVQDMDHENMFWYRQDPGLGLRLIYFSYDVKMKEKGDIPEGYSVSREKKERFSLILESASTNQTSMYLCASSLRQGRIYNEQFFGPGTRLTVL.